This T cell receptor beta chain was recovered during a study of cytomegalovirus exposure and HLA in healthy donors. General study points: A later analysis linked a missense DCLRE1C variant to TCR beta V- and J-gene trimming. Later findings reportedly placed an Asian-associated ancestry cluster below the approximately 670-donor mean for N-insertions.

In the PCR, 60 Vbeta and 13 Jbeta primers were used. In the study's own analysis: Counted up in a later analysis, unique TCR beta chains came to 60 million to 95 million, with about 9.9 million shared. Only in-frame clones appear in the TCRdb table, and some are missing; sequencing was by immunoSEQ multiplex PCR. V, J and clone size derive from that table, while D and trimming were established from the DNA sequence. Of approximately 290,000 clones in the sample, about 80% were seen once. Per the germline V gene, CDR1 is MDHEN and CDR2 is SYDVKM. The V and J ends lost 4 bases and 4 bases, in that order; junction bases with no gene match: 7. The CDR3 has 14 amino acids. About this clone: What it binds is not known.

The source is a girl under 10 years old in good health and CMV-seronegative. V usage is TRBV28 and J usage is TRBJ2-7; 7 positions match TRBD1. The sequencing sample was made of PBMCs. In DNA form, the CDR3 reads TGTGCCAGCAGTTGGAGACAGGGCTGGTACGAGCAGTACTTC. Translated, it gives CASSWRQGWYEQYF.